Following are 29 T cell receptor beta chains from one sample sequenced in a study of blood T cell repertoires in COVID-19. Only in-frame clones appear in the TCRdb table, and some are missing; sequencing was by immunoSEQ multiplex PCR. The sample includes under 150,000 clones, 80% to 90% of them seen just once. The sample comprised peripheral blood. The receptors derive from a woman aged 60-75 years with active COVID-19.

The chain carries TRBV28 and TRBJ1-2; the match to TRBD1 covers 8 bases. Per the germline V gene, CDR1 is MDHEN and CDR2 is SYDVKM. Losses at the gene ends were 6 bases for V and 11 bases for J; bases not matched to a gene: 11. CDR3 size: 13 residues. The chain's CDR3 is CASRPRDRPFYTF. The CDR3 DNA is TGTGCCAGCAGGCCACGGGACAGGCCCTTTTACACCTTC.

The CDR3 here is CASSHWVGEPDTQYF. The CDR3 nucleotides read TGTGCCAGCAGCCATTGGGTCGGAGAGCCAGATACGCAGTATTTT. J is TRBJ2-3 and V is TRBV3-1 (or the pseudogene TRBV3-2); D gene unclear. The V and J ends lost 3 bases and 4 bases respectively, with 14 bases between them. Germline V lookup: CDR1 LGHDT, CDR2 YNNKEL (reference sequence). There are 15 residues in the CDR3.

This clone appeared a few times. The rearrangement uses TRBV5-4 and TRBJ1-1; TRBD1 might be the D (5 bases). Germline-derived CDR1 and CDR2 are SGHNT and YYREEE (reference sequence). The CDR3 sequence is 15 residues long. V was trimmed by 2 bases and J by 4 bases, leaving 15 bases between them. CDR3 sequence (DNA): TGTGCCAGCAGCTTAGGGCTCGGGGGTCGCACTGAAGCTTTCTTT. It specifies CASSLGLGGRTEAFF. The variable domain in full, with the rest retrieved from reference TRBV5-4 and TRBJ1-1, is ETGVTQSPTHLIKTRGQQVTLRCSSQSGHNTVSWYQQALGQGPQFIFQYYREEENGRGNFPPRFSGLQFPNYSSELNVNALELDDSALYLCASSLGLGGRTEAFFGQGTRLTVV.

The rearrangement joins TRBV13 to TRBJ1-2, with 11 bases aligning to TRBD1. CDR3 length: 15 amino acids. Per germline, CDR1 PRHDT and CDR2 FYEKMQ (reference sequence). The trim removed 5 bases at V and 4 bases at J, leaving 6 bases unmatched. CDR3 loop: CASSDGQGAGYGYTF. The CDR3 nucleotides read TGTGCCAGCAGCGACGGACAGGGGGCGGGCTATGGCTACACCTTC.

This clone was counted once. The chain is built from TRBV6-6 and TRBJ2-1, with 8 bases lining up with TRBD2. CDR1 is MNHNY and CDR2 is SVGAGI in the germline V gene (reference sequence). The length of the CDR3 is 16 residues. V shed 0 bases and J 6 bases; nucleotides not matched to a gene: 7. The DNA of the CDR3 is TGTGCCAGCAGTTACTCCCTGACTAGCGCTTCCAATGAGCAGTTCTTC. Translating gives CASSYSLTSASNEQFF.

V is TRBV27 and J is TRBJ2-6; no firm D call. Between the trimmed V and J ends, which lost 4 bases and 0 bases, there was a span of 7 bases. The CDR3 totals 15 residues. CDR1 is MNHEY, CDR2 SMNVEV, per germline (reference sequence). The CDR3 sequence: CASSSKSSGANVLTF. CDR3 bases: TGTGCCAGCAGTTCGAAGAGCTCTGGGGCCAACGTCCTGACTTTC.

V usage is TRBV7-8 and J usage is TRBJ1-1; D perhaps matches TRBD1 (6 bases). V was pared by 5 bases and J by 5 bases, with 18 bases between. The length of the CDR3 is 15 residues. Germline CDR1 reads SGHVS; CDR2 reads FQNEAQ. In DNA form, the CDR3 reads TGTGCCAGCAGCCAAAATACAGGGACGGGGACTGAAGCTTTCTTT. Its translation is CASSQNTGTGTEAFF.

The V call is TRBV6-5, the J call TRBJ2-3; 13 positions match TRBD2. CDR3 size: 14 residues. Germline assignment: CDR1 MNHEY and CDR2 SVGAGI. The ends lost 10 bases at V and 3 bases at J; junction bases unmatched: 4. CDR3 DNA sequence: TGTGCCATTCGGACTAGCGGGAGTACAGATACGCAGTATTTT. Protein product: CAIRTSGSTDTQYF.

This clone was found a few times. The chain uses TRBV19 and TRBJ1-2; 8 bases fit TRBD1. This CDR3 has 15 residues. Losses at the gene ends were 7 bases for V and 4 bases for J; bases not matched to a gene: 11. Germline V CDR1 and CDR2: LNHDA, SQIVND (reference sequence). CDR3 DNA sequence: TGTGCCAGTACCACGGCCTGGACAGGGCGCTATGGCTACACCTTC. This encodes CASTTAWTGRYGYTF.

V is TRBV11-3 and J is TRBJ2-7; TRBD2 might be the D (5 bases). V was pared by 1 base and J by 6 bases, with 16 bases between. Germline loops: CDR1 SGHNT, CDR2 YENEEA. The CDR3 length is 15 residues. The CDR3 DNA reads TGTGCCAGCAGCTTAGGGTGGGTTGATCGGGGCGAGCAGTACTTC. This gives the protein CASSLGWVDRGEQYF.

The rearrangement joins TRBV27 to TRBJ1-4; 8 positions agree with TRBD1. This CDR3 is 15 amino acids long. With 2 bases clipped from V and 6 bases from J, the junction kept 5 bases outside the gene matches. Germline values: CDR1 MNHEY, CDR2 SMNVEV (reference sequence). CDR3 bases: TGTGCCAGCAGTTTACAGGGGGCAAGTTATGAAAAACTGTTTTTT. Translated, it gives CASSLQGASYEKLFF.

For the CDR3, the DNA is TGCGCCAGCAGAGCAGCGGGAGGGTACGAGCAGTACTTC. Translated, it gives CASRAAGGYEQYF. The chain is built from TRBV10-2 and TRBJ2-7; 10 bases are a match to TRBD2. The length of the CDR3 is 13 residues. J was trimmed by 4 bases and V by 6 bases; bases with no gene match: 3. Germline loops: CDR1 WSHSY, CDR2 SAAADI.

This chain links TRBV2 with TRBJ1-5, with D possibly being TRBD1 (5 bases). Germline CDR1 SNHLY, CDR2 FYNNEI. This CDR3 comprises 14 residues. V lost 4 bases to trimming and J lost 5 bases, with 12 bases between them. CDR3 in amino acids: CASSAGTLYQPQHF. The CDR3 DNA reads TGTGCCAGCAGTGCTGGGACTTTGTATCAGCCCCAGCATTTT.

This rearrangement joins TRBV10-3 to TRBJ2-1, with TRBD2 identical over 12 bases. The germline V gene encodes CDR1 ENHRY and CDR2 SYGVKD. This CDR3 contains 17 residues. V lost 2 bases and J lost 3; bases outside the gene matches: 5. CDR3 coding DNA: TGTGCCATCAGTGAGCTGGGGACTAGCGGGCTCTACAATGAGCAGTTCTTC. It codes for CAISELGTSGLYNEQFF.

This clone came up many times. The sample holds other DNA sequences that translate to the same CDR3. V gene TRBV19 combines with J gene TRBJ1-1, with 7 positions matching TRBD1. The germline gives CDR1 LNHDA, CDR2 SQIVND (reference sequence). Losses at the gene ends were 5 bases for V and 0 bases for J; bases not matched to a gene: 3. CDR3 length: 14 residues. The CDR3 bases are TGTGCCAGTAGTCCACAGGGGTTGAACACTGAAGCTTTCTTT. The encoded protein is CASSPQGLNTEAFF.

The gene calls are TRBV27 and TRBJ2-1, with 14 bases identical to TRBD2. Germline loops: CDR1 MNHEY, CDR2 SMNVEV (reference sequence). Trimming cost V 6 bases and J 4 bases; bases outside gene matches: 8. The CDR3 is 17 residues long. DNA of the CDR3: TGTGCCAGCAGCCGCACCGGGACTAGCGGGAGATACAATGAGCAGTTCTTC. Its translation is CASSRTGTSGRYNEQFF.

This chain joins TRBV4-2 and TRBJ2-5; TRBD2 agrees at 8 bases. Per germline, CDR1 LGHNA and CDR2 YNFKEQ. The CDR3 totals 17 residues. The J segment lost 0 bases and the V segment lost 0 bases, leaving 6 bases of the junction unmatched. The chain's CDR3 is CASSQEGGLGYQETQYF. Here the CDR3 DNA reads TGTGCCAGCAGCCAAGAGGGGGGACTAGGGTACCAAGAGACCCAGTACTTC.

The chain recombines TRBV7-2 with TRBJ2-1, with 15 positions matching TRBD2. CDR1 SGHTA and CDR2 FQGNSA come from the germline V gene. The CDR3 runs to 16 residues. Losses at the gene ends were 5 bases for V and 4 bases for J; bases not matched to a gene: 3. The CDR3 region is CASSKGLAGGYNEQFF. CDR3 sequence (DNA): TGTGCCAGCAGCAAGGGACTAGCGGGGGGATACAATGAGCAGTTCTTC.

The chain uses TRBV9 and TRBJ2-1; 10 bases align to TRBD1. The CDR3 is made up of 15 amino acids. J lost 12 bases, V lost 4 bases, and 13 bases had no gene match. The germline V gene encodes CDR1 SGDLS and CDR2 YYNGEE. The DNA of the CDR3 is TGTGCCAGCAGCTCCCGGACAGGGGGGAACCCCCGGCAGTTCTTC. Amino acids: CASSSRTGGNPRQFF. The variable domain in full, with the rest retrieved from reference TRBV9 and TRBJ2-1, is DSGVTQTPKHLITATGQRVTLRCSPRSGDLSVYWYQQSLDQGLQFLIQYYNGEERAKGNILERFSAQQFPDLHSELNLSSLELGDSALYFCASSSRTGGNPRQFFGPGTRLTVL.

V is TRBV28 and J is TRBJ1-2, with 9 nucleotides matching TRBD1. This CDR3 spans 14 amino acids. V lost 4 bases to trimming and J lost 3 bases; unmatched junction nucleotides: 3. The germline gives CDR1 MDHEN, CDR2 SYDVKM. The CDR3 nucleotides are TGTGCCAGCAGTTCGGGGACAGGGCACTATGGCTACACCTTC. Protein: CASSSGTGHYGYTF.

This rearrangement joins TRBV29-1 to TRBJ2-7; TRBD2 matches 8 bases. Germline V CDR1 and CDR2: SQVTM, ANQGSEA. This CDR3 spans 12 amino acids. V lost 4 bases to trimming and J lost 4 bases; unmatched junction nucleotides: 3. DNA for the CDR3: TGCAGCGTTGTTTCTAGCGGGTACGAGCAGTACTTC. This codes for CSVVSSGYEQYF.

This clone was seen more than once but under ten times. This sequence joins TRBV5-1 and TRBJ2-2; 7 bases agree with TRBD1. The CDR3 is 16 residues long. Losses at the gene ends were 4 bases for V and 3 bases for J; bases not matched to a gene: 9. Germline-derived CDR1 and CDR2 are SGHRS and YFSETQ. DNA of the CDR3: TGCGCCAGCAGCAACAACAGGGGTTTGGACACCGGGGAGCTGTTTTTT. The encoded protein is CASSNNRGLDTGELFF.

This clone was seen once. The V call is TRBV28, the J call TRBJ2-5, with TRBD2 matching 13 bases. This CDR3 is 14 amino acids long. Germline V gives CDR1 MDHEN, CDR2 SYDVKM. V lost 7 bases and J lost 5; bases outside the gene matches: 4. The CDR3 reads CASTQTSGGETQYF. CDR3 DNA sequence: TGTGCCAGCACCCAGACTAGCGGGGGGGAGACCCAGTACTTC.

This chain links TRBV2 with TRBJ2-5; D is perhaps TRBD1 (5 bases). The CDR3 is 15 residues long. The V gene's germline CDR1 is SNHLY and CDR2 FYNNEI. The V end was cut by 4 bases, the J end by 2 bases, with 14 bases between. This CDR3 reads CASSVIGHYQETQYF. CDR3 nucleotides: TGTGCCAGCAGTGTAATAGGACATTATCAAGAGACCCAGTACTTC.

This clone was seen more than once but under ten times. The chain employs TRBV19 and TRBJ2-5, with no clear D. Trimming removed 3 bases from V and 9 bases from J, with 17 bases in between. There are 14 residues in the CDR3. Germline V lookup: CDR1 LNHDA, CDR2 SQIVND (reference sequence). The CDR3 loop is CASSISGPQSAQYF. The CDR3 DNA is TGTGCCAGTAGTATCTCTGGCCCTCAGTCAGCCCAGTACTTC.

The table lists this clone with a count of one. CDR3 loop: CATSTRTDTQYF. As DNA, the CDR3 is TGTGCCACCAGTACGAGGACAGATACGCAGTATTTT. The gene calls are TRBV24-1 and TRBJ2-3; the D is unclear. The length of the CDR3 is 12 residues. CDR1 is KGHDR and CDR2 is SFDVKD in the germline V gene. V lost 6 bases, J lost 3 bases, and 6 bases lay in between.

The rearrangement joins TRBV28 to TRBJ2-3; maybe TRBD2 (5 bases). Germline V gene sequence: CDR1 MDHEN, CDR2 SYDVKM. V shed 6 bases and J shed 2 bases, with 12 bases lying between them. This CDR3 comprises 14 residues. CDR3 loop: CASSLRRDTDTQYF. CDR3 DNA sequence: TGTGCCAGCAGCCTCCGACGGGACACAGATACGCAGTATTTT.

The rearrangement uses TRBV28 and TRBJ2-3; 9 nucleotides agree with TRBD1. The V and J ends lost 5 bases and 1 base, in that order; junction bases with no gene match: 7. Germline V gene lookup returns CDR1 MDHEN and CDR2 SYDVKM. This CDR3 spans 16 amino acids. CDR3 DNA: TGTGCCAGCAGTCTCGGGACAGGGATTCGCACAGATACGCAGTATTTT. As protein: CASSLGTGIRTDTQYF. Full variable domain (remainder filled in from reference TRBV28 and TRBJ2-3): DVKVTQSSRYLVKRTGEKVFLECVQDMDHENMFWYRQDPGLGLRLIYFSYDVKMKEKGDIPEGYSVSREKKERFSLILESASTNQTSMYLCASSLGTGIRTDTQYFGPGTRLTVL.

This rearrangement joins TRBV6-2 or TRBV6-3 to TRBJ1-5, with 11 bases lining up with TRBD1. J was trimmed by 7 bases and V by 1 base; bases with no gene match: 3. CDR3 length: 15 amino acids. CDR1 and CDR2 (germline): MNHEY, SVGEGT. Here the CDR3 reads CASSYWGQGGQPQHF. The CDR3 coding sequence is TGTGCCAGCAGTTACTGGGGACAGGGGGGACAGCCCCAGCATTTT.